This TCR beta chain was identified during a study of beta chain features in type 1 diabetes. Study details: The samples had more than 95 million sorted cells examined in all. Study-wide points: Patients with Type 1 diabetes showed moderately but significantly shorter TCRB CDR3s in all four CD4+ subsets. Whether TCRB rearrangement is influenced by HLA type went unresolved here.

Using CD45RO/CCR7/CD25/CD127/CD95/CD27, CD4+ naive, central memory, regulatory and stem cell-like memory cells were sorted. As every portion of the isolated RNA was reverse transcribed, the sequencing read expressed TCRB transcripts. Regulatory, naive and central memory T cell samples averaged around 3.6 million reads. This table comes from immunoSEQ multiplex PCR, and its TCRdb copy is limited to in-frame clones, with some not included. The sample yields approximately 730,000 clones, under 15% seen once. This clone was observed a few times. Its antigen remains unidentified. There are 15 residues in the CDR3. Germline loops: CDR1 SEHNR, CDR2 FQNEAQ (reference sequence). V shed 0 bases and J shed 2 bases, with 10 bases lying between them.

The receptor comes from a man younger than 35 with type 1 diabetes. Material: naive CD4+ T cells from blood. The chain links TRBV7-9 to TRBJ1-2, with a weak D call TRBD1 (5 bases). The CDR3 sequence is CASSLAGGPNYGYTF. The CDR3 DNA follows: TGTGCCAGCAGCTTAGCTGGGGGACCAAACTATGGCTACACCTTC.